This T cell receptor (beta chain) is drawn from a study of blood T cell repertoires in COVID-19. Study-level information: The cDNA or gDNA used as material had been derived from T cells, B-cell-depleted T cells, or PBMCs.

This clone has just a few counts. Other DNA sequences in this specimen translate into the identical CDR3. Authors' data handling: Amplified reference gene primers provided the basis for estimating nucleated cell counts. Using immunoSEQ multiplex PCR, the repertoire was profiled, and TCRdb retains in-frame clones only, with some absent. That table supplies the V and J calls and clone size; D and trimming were determined from the DNA. The sample lists about 150,000 clones; 82% were seen once. This CDR3 contains 12 residues. V lost 5 bases and J 7 bases, leaving 6 bases between the germline ends. Germline assignment: CDR1 LNHDA and CDR2 SQIVND (reference sequence).

Sample: peripheral blood. V is TRBV19 and J is TRBJ1-6; D unclear. The sequence was collected from a human donor with acute or convalescent COVID-19. The donor label of this sample is uncertain. CDR3 in DNA: TGTGCCAGTAGTTACAGAAATTCACCCCTCCACTTT. It is translated as CASSYRNSPLHF.